Presented here are 14 T cell receptor beta chains from one specimen sequenced in a study of blood T cell repertoires in COVID-19. Profiled with immunoSEQ multiplex PCR; TCRdb holds only in-frame clones, not every one. The table records 500,000 or so clones, around 90% of them present only once. Sequencing was carried out using PBMCs or T cells enriched from blood (not recorded which). The receptors come from a young woman who had recovered from COVID-19.

The V and J genes are TRBV7-8 and TRBJ2-2; 8 bases align to TRBD2. V was clipped by 6 bases and J by 6 bases; unmatched bases: 9. The CDR3 is made up of 15 amino acids. The germline CDR1 and CDR2 sequences are SGHVS and FQNEAQ. CDR3 region: CASRTPGLDAGELFF. The CDR3 bases are TGTGCCAGCAGGACCCCGGGACTAGATGCCGGGGAGCTGTTTTTT.

The chain employs TRBV4-1 and TRBJ2-7; a weak D match, TRBD2 (6 bases). The CDR3 covers 14 residues. The ends were cut back, 4 bases at V and 7 bases at J, with 17 bases in the middle. CDR1 and CDR2 from the germline V gene are MGHRA and YSYEKL. CDR3 in amino acids: CASSPGTSPPEQYF. DNA for the CDR3: TGCGCCAGCAGCCCCGGGACTTCCCCCCCAGAGCAGTACTTC.

The gene calls are TRBV18 and TRBJ1-3, with a tentative D call TRBD1 (5 bases). The ends were cut back, 2 bases at V and 5 bases at J, with 10 bases in the middle. CDR1 is KGHSH, CDR2 LQKENI, per germline. The CDR3 contains 14 residues. CDR3: CASSPGGGRNTIYF. Here the CDR3 DNA reads TGTGCCAGCTCACCAGGGGGAGGTCGAAACACCATATATTTT.

The chain joins TRBV5-6 to TRBJ2-7; tentative D call: TRBD2 (5 bases). The germline gives CDR1 SGHDT, CDR2 YYEEEE. Trimming left V 1 base short and J 10 bases short, with 18 bases between. The CDR3 is made up of 14 amino acids. CDR3 residues: CASSLREIAGPQYF. CDR3 nucleotide sequence: TGTGCCAGCAGCTTGAGGGAGATTGCCGGACCCCAGTACTTC. The full variable domain, with the rest looked up from reference TRBV5-6 and TRBJ2-7, is DAGVTQSPTHLIKTRGQQVTLRCSPKSGHDTVSWYQQALGQGPQFIFQYYEEEERQRGNFPDRFSGHQFPNYSSELNVNALLLGDSALYLCASSLREIAGPQYFGPGTRLTVT.

V gene TRBV4-1 combines with J gene TRBJ1-2; D is perhaps TRBD1 (5 bases). The CDR3 spans 14 residues. Germline V CDR1 and CDR2: MGHRA, YSYEKL. V lost 0 bases and J lost 8, with 13 bases in between. CDR3 region: CASSQETGVIGYTF. CDR3 sequence (DNA): TGCGCCAGCAGCCAAGAGACGGGGGTGATCGGCTACACCTTC.

The CDR3 bases are TGTGCCAGCAGTGGAAGGAGAGGGTTTAATGAAAAACTGTTTTTT. This sequence encodes CASSGRRGFNEKLFF. The chain recombines TRBV2 with TRBJ1-4; D is ambiguous. This CDR3 has 15 residues. Germline V CDR1 and CDR2: SNHLY, FYNNEI. Trimming removed 4 bases from V and 4 bases from J, with 13 bases in between.

In nucleotides, the CDR3 is TGCGCCAGCAGCCTGATGATAGGGACTGAAGCCTACGAGCAGTACTTC. Translated, it gives CASSLMIGTEAYEQYF. This chain links TRBV4-1 with TRBJ2-7; D might be TRBD2 (6 bases). Trimming took off 4 bases at V and 2 bases at J, with 18 bases between the two ends. This CDR3 has 16 residues. Germline lookup yields CDR1 MGHRA and CDR2 YSYEKL.

The chain uses TRBV27 and TRBJ2-2; maybe TRBD1 (6 bases). Trimming took off 7 bases at V and 1 base at J, with 19 bases between the two ends. This CDR3 has 17 residues. Germline assignment: CDR1 MNHEY and CDR2 SMNVEV (reference sequence). In DNA, the CDR3 is TGTGCCAGCACCAAAAGACAGGACCCATTGAACACCGGGGAGCTGTTTTTT. This translates into CASTKRQDPLNTGELFF.

The V call is TRBV2, the J call TRBJ2-7; TRBD1 agrees at 9 bases. Per the germline V gene, CDR1 is SNHLY and CDR2 is FYNNEI. V lost 4 bases and J lost 5; bases outside the gene matches: 6. CDR3 length: 14 residues. The CDR3 DNA is TGTGCCAGCAGTGCCTTGGACAGGGGTGACGAGCAGTACTTC. It translates to CASSALDRGDEQYF.

The chain is built from TRBV9 and TRBJ1-2; the match to TRBD1 covers 7 bases. This CDR3 is 15 amino acids long. The junction had 13 bases not matched to a gene; V was cut back by 4 bases and J by 7 bases. Germline assignment: CDR1 SGDLS and CDR2 YYNGEE. In DNA, the CDR3 is TGTGCCAGCAGCCCATTGGTTCGACAGGGCGGTGGCTACACCTTC. Translated, it gives CASSPLVRQGGGYTF.

CDR3 sequence: CASSQDLVGGKTQYF. The CDR3 DNA reads as TGTGCCAGCAGCCAAGATCTGGTGGGGGGGAAGACCCAGTACTTC. This sequence joins TRBV3-1 (or the pseudogene TRBV3-2) and TRBJ2-5; 7 nucleotides match TRBD2. The V gene's germline CDR1 is LGHDT and CDR2 YNNKEL (reference sequence). V dropped 0 bases and J dropped 6; count of bases not matched to a gene: 7. The CDR3 runs to 15 residues.

This clone appeared a single time. The V gene is TRBV6-5, the J gene TRBJ2-7; D is possibly TRBD1 (7 bases). Trimming took 2 bases from V and 3 from J, leaving 11 bases between them. There are 14 residues in the CDR3. Germline V lookup: CDR1 MNHEY, CDR2 SVGAGI. The CDR3 spells CASSYAGQNYEQYF. As DNA, the CDR3 is TGTGCCAGCAGTTACGCGGGACAGAACTACGAGCAGTACTTC.

The V gene is TRBV5-4, the J gene TRBJ2-4, with 10 bases aligning to TRBD2. Germline lookup yields CDR1 SGHNT and CDR2 YYREEE (reference sequence). The V gene end was trimmed by 4 bases and the J gene end by 10 bases; junction bases not matched to a gene: 8. The CDR3 sequence is 14 residues long. CDR3: CASSLWTSGSIQYF. The CDR3 DNA sequence: TGTGCCAGCAGCCTATGGACTAGCGGTTCGATTCAGTACTTC. Combining the CDR3 with reference TRBV5-4 and TRBJ2-4 gives the whole variable domain ETGVTQSPTHLIKTRGQQVTLRCSSQSGHNTVSWYQQALGQGPQFIFQYYREEENGRGNFPPRFSGLQFPNYSSELNVNALELDDSALYLCASSLWTSGSIQYFGAGTRLSVL.

This rearrangement joins TRBV24-1 to TRBJ2-3, with a weak D call TRBD2 (5 bases). The CDR3 is made up of 14 amino acids. V was trimmed by 4 bases and J by 6 bases, leaving 13 bases between them. Germline CDR1 KGHDR, CDR2 SFDVKD. This CDR3 is CATSETEALDTQYF. In nucleotides, the CDR3 is TGTGCCACCAGTGAAACGGAGGCCTTGGATACGCAGTATTTT.